This T cell receptor (beta chain) was captured in a study of blood T cell repertoires in COVID-19. In the authors' methods: Amplified reference gene primers provided the basis for estimating nucleated cell counts. Clones were read by immunoSEQ multiplex PCR, and TCRdb kept only the in-frame ones, dropping some. V, J and clone size derive from that table, while D and trimming were established from the DNA sequence. The sample carries some 330,000 clones, around 86% recorded once. Germline V lookup: CDR1 SGDLS, CDR2 YYNGEE. The CDR3 consists of 16 residues. V shed 2 bases, J shed 5 bases, and the junction held 10 bases outside the gene matches.

The receptor's source is a woman aged 50 to 60 who had recovered from COVID-19. The gene calls are TRBV9 and TRBJ1-3, with 7 bases matching TRBD1. The sequenced sample was PBMCs or T cells enriched from blood (not recorded which). This chain's CDR3 is CASSVGQVGDRNTIYF. The CDR3 DNA reads as TGTGCCAGCAGCGTTGGACAGGTGGGGGACAGAAACACCATATATTTT.